This TCR beta chain was recorded in a study of blood T cell repertoires in COVID-19. At the level of the study: Specimens from acute and convalescent COVID-19 originated in the United States, Italy and Spain. The analysed material was cDNA or gDNA that came from T cells, B-cell-depleted T cells, or PBMCs.

This clone was counted only a few times. Original processing notes: Reference gene primer amplification yielded estimated nucleated cell counts. Sequenced by immunoSEQ multiplex PCR; TCRdb stores in-frame clones only, minus some. That table furnishes V, J and clone size, whereas the DNA furnished D and trimming. The sample lists around 47,000 clones, about 90% occurring once. The J segment lost 4 bases and the V segment lost 3 bases, leaving 10 bases of the junction unmatched. The CDR3 length is 17 residues. Germline values: CDR1 MGHRA, CDR2 YSYEKL. This chain joins TRBV4-1 and TRBJ1-5; 9 bases fit TRBD1. The sequence came from a woman of 80 years or more in a cohort sampled during active or convalescent COVID-19. The sample comprised peripheral blood. The CDR3 reads CASSQAHKQGANQPQHF. The CDR3 DNA reads as TGCGCCAGCAGCCAGGCGCATAAACAGGGGGCAAATCAGCCCCAGCATTTT.